The rows below give T cell receptor beta chains drawn from one sample of a study of T-cell reconstitution after alpha-beta-depleted transplantation in children. TCRdb passed the PCR reads through MiXCR, listing each CDR3 protein once. The table has hundreds of thousands of distinct CDR3 sequences, about 11% seen once. The sample here was PBMCs, taken before TCRalphabeta/CD19-depleted stem cell transplant. These receptors were taken from a child in the first two years of life with acute myeloid leukemia, due to receive a stem cell transplant. Each CDR3 is given with its conserved first and last residue. Fields, in order: clone size, D gene, V gene, J gene, CDR3 protein, CDR3 DNA. A D gene is named only where the DNA matches it firmly. Expanded clones are given a class, and other clones once, few, many or no size at all.

>many|TRBD1|TRBV28|TRBJ1-3
CASSTGQGSSGNTIYF
TGTGCCAGCTCAACGGGACAGGGATCCTCTGGAAACACCATATATTTT
>many|TRBD2|TRBV20-1|TRBJ2-4
CSALNPGGPRNIQYF
TGCAGTGCCCTTAACCCGGGAGGGCCGAGAAACATTCAGTACTTC
>few|TRBD2|TRBV6-5|TRBJ2-7
CASSYGSSGSSYEQYF
TGTGCCAGCAGTTATGGGTCTAGCGGTAGCTCCTACGAGCAGTACTTC
>-|TRBD2|TRBV30|TRBJ2-2
CAWKWLAGVSNTGELFF
TGTGCCTGGAAATGGCTAGCGGGAGTTTCCAACACCGGGGAGCTGTTTTTT
>-|TRBD1|TRBV19|TRBJ1-1
CASRRQGPVTEAFF
TGTGCCAGCCGCCGACAGGGGCCGGTGACTGAAGCTTTCTTT
>many|TRBD1|TRBV13|TRBJ2-7
CASSLKKGGQGLSYEQYF
TGTGCCAGCAGCTTAAAGAAGGGGGGACAGGGCCTCTCCTACGAGCAGTACTTC
>many|TRBD2|TRBV20-1|TRBJ2-2
CSARDRGTSGRATGELFF
TGCAGTGCTAGAGATAGGGGGACTAGCGGGAGGGCCACCGGGGAGCTGTTTTTT
>many|-|TRBV20-1|TRBJ1-5
CSARWDSNQPQHF
TGCAGTGCTAGATGGGATAGCAATCAGCCCCAGCATTTT
>few|TRBD1|TRBV7-8|TRBJ2-1
CASSNTTGALVWFF
TGTGCCAGCAGCAATACGACAGGGGCTTTGGTTTGGTTCTTC
>many|TRBD1|TRBV2|TRBJ1-4
CASSQGDSNEKLFF
TGTGCCAGCAGTCAGGGGGACAGCAATGAAAAACTGTTTTTT
>many|-|TRBV7-2|TRBJ2-3
CASSFGGIRTDTQYF
TGTGCCAGCAGCTTCGGGGGAATACGCACAGATACGCAGTATTTT
>-|-|TRBV27|TRBJ1-5
CASSSASPTRVGTGQPQHF
TGTGCCAGCAGTTCAGCTTCCCCCACCCGAGTGGGGACGGGTCAGCCCCAGCATTTT
>many|-|TRBV5-1|TRBJ2-1
CASSLSPGGNEQFF
TGCGCCAGCAGCTTGTCACCCGGAGGCAATGAGCAGTTCTTC
>many|-|TRBV5-5|TRBJ1-2
CASSLGLQDDGYTF
TGTGCCAGCAGCTTGGGACTACAGGACGACGGCTACACCTTC
>many|-|TRBV21-1|TRBJ2-1
CASSKRGQPSYNEQFF
TGTGCCAGCAGCAAACGAGGACAGCCCTCCTACAATGAGCAGTTCTTC
>many|-|TRBV7-2|TRBJ2-1
CASSSPRMGLYNEQFF
TGTGCCAGCAGCTCGCCCAGAATGGGACTCTACAATGAGCAGTTCTTC
>few|-|TRBV28|TRBJ1-4
CASTLRGGREKLFF
TGTGCCAGCACCCTTCGTGGAGGGCGGGAAAAACTGTTTTTT
>many|-|TRBV7-9|TRBJ2-7
CASSLGVEQYF
TGTGCCAGCAGCTTAGGGGTCGAGCAGTACTTC
>many|-|TRBV7-9|TRBJ1-6
CASSLEGYYSPLHF
TGTGCCAGCAGCTTGGAGGGATATTATTCACCCCTCCACTTT
>few|-|TRBV20-1|TRBJ1-1
CSARQAATEAFF
TGCAGTGCTAGACAAGCCGCCACTGAAGCTTTCTTT
>many|TRBD1|TRBV5-1|TRBJ1-2
CASSLDTGVNGYTF
TGCGCCAGCAGCCTTGACACAGGGGTGAACGGCTACACCTTC
>-|-|TRBV7-9|TRBJ2-1
CASSFTGRGLTYNEQFF
TGTGCCAGCAGCTTCACTGGGCGCGGGTTAACCTACAATGAGCAGTTCTTC
>many|TRBD2|TRBV11-2|TRBJ2-1
CASRATSDVYNEQFF
TGTGCCAGCAGGGCGACTAGCGACGTTTACAATGAGCAGTTCTTC
>many|-|TRBV29-1|TRBJ2-7
CSVVGSSYEQYF
TGCAGCGTTGTTGGTAGCTCCTACGAGCAGTACTTC
>many|-|TRBV4-3|TRBJ2-1
CASSQDQNEQFF
TGCGCCAGCAGCCAAGACCAGAATGAGCAGTTCTTC
>many|TRBD2|TRBV20-1|TRBJ2-1
CSVGGRGYNEQFF
TGCAGTGTGGGCGGGAGAGGGTACAATGAGCAGTTCTTC
>-|-|TRBV25-1|TRBJ1-2
CAILLDSGSYTF
TGTGCCATCCTCCTGGACAGTGGAAGCTACACCTTC
>many|TRBD2|TRBV4-3|TRBJ2-1
CASSRMAGLVYNEQFF
TGCGCCAGCAGCCGGATGGCGGGACTAGTGTACAATGAGCAGTTCTTC
>many|-|TRBV12-3/TRBV12-4|TRBJ1-5
CASSLGAPRQGPQHF
TGTGCCAGCAGTTTGGGGGCGCCTCGTCAGGGGCCCCAGCATTTT
>-|TRBD2|TRBV5-4|TRBJ2-1
CASREGPYNEQFF
TGTGCCAGCCGGGAGGGACCCTACAATGAGCAGTTCTTC
>many|TRBD2|TRBV5-1|TRBJ2-5
CASSVTSGGQETQYF
TGCGCCAGCAGCGTTACTAGCGGCGGCCAAGAGACCCAGTACTTC
>many|-|TRBV15|TRBJ2-1
CATSMTAAHNEQFF
TGTGCCACCAGCATGACGGCCGCCCACAATGAGCAGTTCTTC
>many|TRBD2|TRBV13|TRBJ2-1
CASSSNRRGLAGGHDNKNEQFF
TGTGCCAGCAGCTCTAACCGCCGCGGACTAGCGGGAGGTCACGATAATAAAAATGAGCAGTTCTTC
>many|TRBD2|TRBV3-1|TRBJ2-2
CASSQFTSGNTGELFF
TGTGCCAGCAGCCAATTCACTAGCGGGAACACCGGGGAGCTGTTTTTT
>-|-|TRBV11-2|TRBJ2-2
CASSLAVQYTGELFF
TGTGCCAGCAGCCTAGCTGTACAATACACCGGGGAGCTGTTTTTT
>many|-|TRBV4-2|TRBJ1-2
CASSQEVGTPNGYTF
TGTGCCAGCAGCCAAGAGGTAGGGACACCAAATGGCTACACCTTC
>many|TRBD2|TRBV20-1|TRBJ2-5
CSAISSGRAEETQYF
TGCAGTGCTATTAGTAGCGGGAGGGCAGAAGAGACCCAGTACTTC
>-|-|TRBV5-5|TRBJ2-1
CASNYLGGGRPINEQFF
TGTGCCAGCAATTACCTCGGGGGCGGGAGACCCATCAATGAGCAGTTCTTC
>many|TRBD1|TRBV12-3/TRBV12-4|TRBJ1-1
CASSPSGGTGVTEAFF
TGTGCCAGCAGTCCCTCGGGGGGGACAGGGGTGACTGAAGCTTTCTTT
>many|TRBD1|TRBV5-1|TRBJ1-5
CASSPGTGGVGNQPQHF
TGCGCCAGCAGTCCCGGGACAGGGGGAGTCGGCAATCAGCCCCAGCATTTT
>-|-|TRBV2|TRBJ2-2
CASSEVGGRNTGELFF
TGTGCCAGCAGTGAGGTGGGGGGGCGCAACACCGGGGAGCTGTTTTTT
>-|-|TRBV29-1|TRBJ2-1
CSVDPRAVGDEQFF
TGCAGCGTTGACCCCCGAGCGGTTGGCGATGAGCAGTTCTTC
>many|-|TRBV10-3|TRBJ2-5
CAISESDRPETQYF
TGTGCCATCAGTGAGTCGGATAGGCCAGAGACCCAGTACTTC
>many|TRBD1|TRBV14|TRBJ2-7
CASSPGRDRGGHEQYF
TGTGCCAGCAGCCCGGGACGGGACAGGGGAGGTCACGAGCAGTACTTC
>many|-|TRBV7-2|TRBJ2-7
CASSLVGAEQYF
TGTGCCAGCAGCTTAGTAGGGGCCGAGCAGTACTTC